This T cell receptor (beta chain) was sequenced in a study of T cell responses to AZD1222 COVID-19 vaccine. The overall study: Analysis merged second doses at about 4 or about 12 weeks.

The V end was cut by 3 bases, the J end by 5 bases, with 10 bases between. The CDR3 runs to 13 residues. CDR1 is MNHNS, CDR2 SASEGT, per germline. Sequencing was performed with immunoSEQ multiplex PCR; in TCRdb, only in-frame clones are kept and a portion is missing. The sample includes 100,000 or so clones, 87% of them seen just once. Concerning this clone: Its target is unknown.

Broader study findings: Donor demographics were predominantly white British with a female majority; clonal diversity may be underestimated. The study reported that nearly half of spike-specific TCRs target unmutated variant regions. The breadth and depth of Spike-specific TCRs increased once two AZD1222 doses had been given.

V gene TRBV6-1 combines with J gene TRBJ1-2; a weak D match, TRBD1 (5 bases). Specimen: peripheral blood, collected on day 0 of AZD1222 vaccination. The sequence was collected from an adult in good health. This CDR3 reads CASSEGQDYGYTF. CDR3 in DNA: TGTGCCAGCAGTGAGGGGCAGGATTATGGCTACACCTTC.